These 5 T cell receptor beta chains came from one sample sequenced in a study of blood T cell repertoires in COVID-19. Clones were read by immunoSEQ multiplex PCR, and TCRdb kept only the in-frame ones, dropping some. The data hold 130,000 to 150,000 clones, with 80% observed a single time. Material for sequencing was peripheral blood. All receptors come from a woman in her forties or fifties with acute or convalescent COVID-19.

V is TRBV2 and J is TRBJ1-4; possible D gene TRBD1, 5 bases. V lost 7 bases, J lost 3 bases, and 15 bases lay in between. CDR1 SNHLY and CDR2 FYNNEI come from the germline V gene. The CDR3 sequence is 15 residues long. CDR3 residues: CASTQEEGPNEKLFF. The CDR3 bases are TGTGCCAGCACCCAAGAGGAGGGACCTAATGAAAAACTGTTTTTT.

The V call is TRBV4-3, the J call TRBJ1-3; D remains ambiguous. The length of the CDR3 is 16 residues. Germline V gene lookup returns CDR1 LGHNA and CDR2 YSLEER. V was shortened by 0 bases and J by 7 bases, with 16 bases between the two germline ends. CDR3 in DNA: TGCGCCAGCAGCCAAGATTTCCGGGAAAGTTGGAACACCATATATTTT. Protein: CASSQDFRESWNTIYF.

This clone was seen just once. The chain links TRBV7-2 to TRBJ2-3; 7 bases match TRBD1. CDR1 is SGHTA, CDR2 FQGNSA, per germline. With V trimmed by 1 base and J by 8 bases, 6 bases remained unmatched. The CDR3 runs to 14 residues. The CDR3 coding sequence is TGTGCCAGCAGCTTAGAAGAGGGGGCCGGTACGCAGTATTTT. Translating gives CASSLEEGAGTQYF.

The chain is built from TRBV20-1 and TRBJ2-6; a weak D match, TRBD2 (5 bases). The V gene lost 3 bases and the J gene lost 1 base, with 13 bases spanning the gap. The germline gives CDR1 DFQATT, CDR2 SNEGSKA (reference sequence). The CDR3 totals 16 residues. The CDR3 nucleotides read TGCAGTGCTAGTCGGCGGACTCCTTCTGGGGCCAACGTCCTGACTTTC. Protein product: CSASRRTPSGANVLTF.

This clone was seen once. The V and J genes are TRBV4-3 and TRBJ1-1; no clear D gene. The CDR3 loop spans 14 amino acids. Per germline, CDR1 LGHNA and CDR2 YSLEER. Trimming shortened V by 1 base and J by 8 bases, and 14 bases separated the two germline ends. CDR3 residues: CASSQGVLLSEAFF. The CDR3 bases are TGCGCCAGCAGCCAAGGCGTGCTCTTATCCGAAGCTTTCTTT.